The clone carrying this TCR beta chain was recorded only once. The antigen is not known. An end of the junction does not agree with germline; a read error may underlie this. Germline lookup yields CDR1 SGHRS and CDR2 YFSETQ. This CDR3 is built from 15 residues. The sample is drawn from a study of T cell responses to AZD1222 COVID-19 vaccine. Overall study: The study pooled second doses at about 4 or about 12 weeks. Regarding the study as a whole: At baseline, seropositivity was found in only 6 or 7 AZD1222 recipients. Females outnumbered males among donors, who were mostly white British; clonal diversity was possibly underestimated.

Sequencing was performed with immunoSEQ multiplex PCR; in TCRdb, only in-frame clones are kept and a portion is missing. The table includes 130,000 to 150,000 clones, roughly nine tenths detected once. V is TRBV5-1 and J is TRBJ1-3; D may be TRBD1 (5 bases). This sequence was found in an adult in good health. The source was peripheral blood, collected on day 0 of AZD1222 vaccination. The CDR3 region has the DNA TGCGCCAGCAGTTTGGACACGGACTCTGGAAACACCATATATTTT. Protein sequence: CASSLDTDSGNTIYF.